The source of this T cell receptor (beta chain) is a study of T-cell memory formation after mild COVID-19 (dated by TCRdb to about 2021). Turning to the overall study: Most TCR sequence clusters were specific to one of the two donors. T-cell clones expanding and contracting after mild COVID-19 in a couple of donors were tracked by longitudinal TCRalpha and TCRbeta repertoire sequencing. Two young, previously healthy adult volunteers, one female and one male, were included in the cohort. The paper as a whole reports these results and caveats: SARS-CoV-2 specificity of the second-wave clones peaking on day 37 was not confirmed. Contracting CD4+ clones were found mainly in CM and EM memory subsets, while CD8+ clones were enriched in EMRA. Some responding clones were detected in pre-infection memory, which suggested that pre-existing cross-reactive memory T cells had joined the SARS-CoV-2 response. From day 15 to 85, contracting clones showed balanced CD4/CD8 phenotypes, whereas a second wave of clones that expanded from day 15 to 37 leaned towards CD4+. The study included only a couple of mild cases, and larger cohorts that include severe cases with pre-infection samples were judged to be necessary.

Sequencing took place on an Illumina NovaSeq 6000. TCRalpha and TCRbeta cDNA libraries were constructed by 5'RACE with constant-segment primers, with sample barcodes and unique molecular identifiers being introduced. Trizol reagent was used to extract RNA from every sample. Amplification of the libraries took two PCR steps, and the second step added a second sample barcode plus Illumina TruSeq adapters. Sequencing of the libraries was done on an Illumina NovaSeq, producing 2 x 150 bp paired-end reads. The study's own analysis went as follows. Demultiplexing of reads and collapsing into UMI-guided consensus sequences were performed with migec v1.2.7. With mixcr v2.1.11, UMI consensuses were aligned to TRA and TRB V and J templates and assembled into clonotypes. A clonotype was counted as expanded or contracted only when both edgeR and NoisET called the clonotype significant, with the noise models trained on biological replicates. For edgeR calls, a false discovery rate-adjusted p below 0.01 and a log2 fold-change threshold of 1 were applied. PCA with hierarchical clustering of max-normalized trajectories of the 1000 most abundant clonotypes was used as exploratory dynamics analysis. Separately sequenced CD4+ and CD8+ repertoires were used to assign the CD4 or CD8 phenotype of responding clones. Through fastp at Q25 and MiXCR, TCRdb rebuilt clones from the public reads, retaining in-frame beta chains. One record per CDR3 amino acid sequence lists the most common genes and DNA. The V and J calls, along with clone size, are taken from TCRdb and not from the paper's own processing. Here the sample has 300,000 to 400,000 distinct CDR3 sequences; about 16% occur a single time. The ten largest clones capture about 20% of the sample.

PBMCs were isolated by Ficoll-Paque density gradient centrifugation. Of note for this clonotype: It has no known antigen specificity. No qualities accompany the bases; no much larger clone lies one base away.

The TCR comes from a man between 18 and 35 years old who had mild COVID-19 (a few samples of this study predate the infection). The sample titles of this study are shuffled in the database, so cell type and time point are left out; the donor was told from shared clones. The sequenced sample consisted of PBMCs or a T cell subset sorted from them (not recorded which).

The sequenced DNA: TGTGCCAGCACCCAGGGACTGGGAAGATCGGATGGCTACACCTTC. It specifies CASTQGLGRSDGYTF. The chain joins TRBV6-2 or TRBV6-3 to TRBJ1-2; the D gene is perhaps TRBD1, on 5 matching bases. The CDR3 runs 15 residues from the cysteine to the phenylalanine. Only the CDR3 DNA stays, 45 bases, in frame from base 1. Based on the germline V gene, the CDR1 and CDR2 sequences are MNHEY and SVGEGT. V loses 7 bases, J loses 6 bases, and the germline ends lie 21 bases apart.